Listed here are 7 T cell receptor beta chains from one sample, sequenced in a study of blood T cell repertoires in COVID-19 (dated by TCRdb to 2020 to 2022). The library was generated by the immunoSEQ multiplex PCR assay. In TCRdb, the immuneACCESS table is reduced to in-frame sequences with V and J assigned. These tables do not hold every clone; where another copy was compared, an unresolved V gene accounts for under half, and the others remain unexplained. The sample table lists roughly 190,000 clones, around 76% of them with a count of one. Approximately 9% of the sample is in the top ten clones. The sequenced material came from peripheral blood. The receptors shown here come from a woman aged 45-65 years with active or convalescent COVID-19.

The sample holds a few counts of this clone. V usage is TRBV28 and J usage is TRBJ1-2; 10 bases map to TRBD1. Germline V lookup: CDR1 MDHEN, CDR2 SYDVKM. This CDR3 contains 16 residues. J was trimmed by 8 bases and V by 6 bases; bases with no gene match: 15. Here the CDR3 reads CASSPPGQGHSRGYTF. The CDR3 coding sequence is TGTGCCAGCAGCCCTCCGGGACAGGGGCACTCGCGAGGCTACACCTTC.

The rearrangement joins TRBV7-9 to TRBJ2-7; D is unresolved. Trimming took 5 bases from V and 6 from J, leaving 20 bases between them. CDR1 is SEHNR, CDR2 FQNEAQ, per germline (reference sequence). This CDR3 has 15 amino acids. The CDR3 spells CASSPRGLTYGEQYF. As DNA, the CDR3 is TGTGCCAGCAGCCCCCGAGGTCTCACTTACGGCGAGCAGTACTTC.

The chain combines TRBV9 with TRBJ2-2; 8 bases line up with TRBD2. Trimming at V came to 2 bases and at J to 1 base, leaving 1 base not matched to a gene. Looked up from germline, CDR1 is SGDLS and CDR2 is YYNGEE. CDR3 length: 15 amino acids. The CDR3 loop is CASSVGTRNTGELFF. The CDR3 DNA sequence: TGTGCCAGCAGCGTGGGGACTAGGAACACCGGGGAGCTGTTTTTT.

V and J are TRBV6-5 and TRBJ2-5, with TRBD2 matching over 9 bases. Germline CDR1 is MNHEY and CDR2 is SVGAGI. The ends lost 2 bases at V and 4 bases at J; junction bases unmatched: 8. The CDR3 runs to 16 residues. CDR3 region: CASSYQGGRASETQYF. In nucleotides, the CDR3 is TGTGCCAGCAGTTACCAAGGCGGGAGGGCCTCAGAGACCCAGTACTTC.

The chain uses TRBV7-2 and TRBJ2-2, with 11 bases lining up with TRBD2. The germline CDR1 and CDR2 sequences are SGHTA and FQGNSA. Losses at the gene ends were 4 bases for V and 0 bases for J; bases not matched to a gene: 4. There are 17 residues in the CDR3. The chain's CDR3 is CASSSPSGGTNTGELFF. For the CDR3, the DNA is TGTGCCAGCAGCTCGCCTAGCGGGGGGACGAACACCGGGGAGCTGTTTTTT. The full variable domain, with the rest looked up from reference TRBV7-2 and TRBJ2-2, is GAGVSQSPSNKVTEKGKDVELRCDPISGHTALYWYRQSLGQGLEFLIYFQGNSAPDKSGLPSDRFSAERTGGSVSTLTIQRTQQEDSAVYLCASSSPSGGTNTGELFFGEGSRLTVL.

The chain recombines TRBV7-9 with TRBJ2-1, with D perhaps TRBD1 (5 bases). The CDR3 totals 17 residues. V gave up 5 bases and J gave up 4 bases, with 21 bases separating them. Germline-derived CDR1 and CDR2 are SEHNR and FQNEAQ (reference sequence). The CDR3 spells CASSLHARTTAYNEQFF. Here the CDR3 DNA reads TGTGCCAGCAGCCTCCACGCCCGAACGACAGCTTACAATGAGCAGTTCTTC.

At least ten counts were recorded for this clone. The rearrangement uses TRBV6-4 and TRBJ2-3; 9 bases match TRBD2. CDR1 is MRHNA, CDR2 SNTAGT, per germline. The CDR3 length is 14 residues. The ends lost 3 bases at V and 5 bases at J; junction bases unmatched: 3. The chain's CDR3 is CASSELAGGDTQYF. The CDR3 DNA reads as TGTGCCAGCAGTGAACTAGCGGGTGGAGATACGCAGTATTTT.